The 2 T cell receptor beta chains below come from one sample, sequenced in a study of cytomegalovirus exposure and HLA in healthy donors. The repertoire was sequenced with immunoSEQ multiplex PCR; TCRdb's copy has only in-frame clones and lacks some. The sample lists tens of thousands of clones, 91% occurring once. The sample consisted of PBMCs. The receptors shown here come from a man aged 18 to 30 in good health and CMV-seronegative.

The chain carries TRBV5-8 and TRBJ2-2; D might be TRBD2 (5 bases). Germline assignment: CDR1 SGHTS and CDR2 YDEGEE. The CDR3 totals 15 residues. V lost 3 bases and J 0 bases, leaving 9 bases between the germline ends. CDR3 DNA: TGTGCCAGCAGCTCTCGGGGTCCGAACACCGGGGAGCTGTTTTTT. Residues: CASSSRGPNTGELFF.

This chain connects TRBV27 to TRBJ2-7; D may be TRBD2 (6 bases). Germline CDR1 reads MNHEY; CDR2 reads SMNVEV (reference sequence). The CDR3 length is 14 residues. V was cut by 2 bases and J by 3 bases, with 11 bases left in between. This CDR3 reads CASSLGDGGYEQYF. CDR3 in DNA: TGTGCCAGCAGTTTAGGGGACGGGGGCTACGAGCAGTACTTC.